This T cell receptor beta chain came from a study of blood T cell repertoires in COVID-19. Study summary: Sources were T cells, B-cell-depleted T cells, or PBMCs; the material itself was cDNA or gDNA.

Germline V gene lookup returns CDR1 MDHEN and CDR2 SYDVKM. V lost 8 bases, J lost 5 bases, and 22 bases lay in between. The CDR3 consists of 17 residues. Profiled with immunoSEQ multiplex PCR; TCRdb holds only in-frame clones, not every one. This sample has 210,000 or so clones, with roughly nine tenths found just once. This receptor was taken from a man aged 25-40 years with acute or convalescent COVID-19. The sequenced sample was peripheral blood. The rearrangement links TRBV28 to TRBJ1-6; perhaps TRBD1 as D (5 bases). CDR3: CASLSPPGGRNNSPLHF. CDR3 nucleotides: TGTGCCAGCCTCTCTCCTCCGGGGGGACGGAATAATTCACCCCTCCACTTT. The whole variable domain, remainder taken from reference TRBV28 and TRBJ1-6, is DVKVTQSSRYLVKRTGEKVFLECVQDMDHENMFWYRQDPGLGLRLIYFSYDVKMKEKGDIPEGYSVSREKKERFSLILESASTNQTSMYLCASLSPPGGRNNSPLHFGNGTRLTVT.